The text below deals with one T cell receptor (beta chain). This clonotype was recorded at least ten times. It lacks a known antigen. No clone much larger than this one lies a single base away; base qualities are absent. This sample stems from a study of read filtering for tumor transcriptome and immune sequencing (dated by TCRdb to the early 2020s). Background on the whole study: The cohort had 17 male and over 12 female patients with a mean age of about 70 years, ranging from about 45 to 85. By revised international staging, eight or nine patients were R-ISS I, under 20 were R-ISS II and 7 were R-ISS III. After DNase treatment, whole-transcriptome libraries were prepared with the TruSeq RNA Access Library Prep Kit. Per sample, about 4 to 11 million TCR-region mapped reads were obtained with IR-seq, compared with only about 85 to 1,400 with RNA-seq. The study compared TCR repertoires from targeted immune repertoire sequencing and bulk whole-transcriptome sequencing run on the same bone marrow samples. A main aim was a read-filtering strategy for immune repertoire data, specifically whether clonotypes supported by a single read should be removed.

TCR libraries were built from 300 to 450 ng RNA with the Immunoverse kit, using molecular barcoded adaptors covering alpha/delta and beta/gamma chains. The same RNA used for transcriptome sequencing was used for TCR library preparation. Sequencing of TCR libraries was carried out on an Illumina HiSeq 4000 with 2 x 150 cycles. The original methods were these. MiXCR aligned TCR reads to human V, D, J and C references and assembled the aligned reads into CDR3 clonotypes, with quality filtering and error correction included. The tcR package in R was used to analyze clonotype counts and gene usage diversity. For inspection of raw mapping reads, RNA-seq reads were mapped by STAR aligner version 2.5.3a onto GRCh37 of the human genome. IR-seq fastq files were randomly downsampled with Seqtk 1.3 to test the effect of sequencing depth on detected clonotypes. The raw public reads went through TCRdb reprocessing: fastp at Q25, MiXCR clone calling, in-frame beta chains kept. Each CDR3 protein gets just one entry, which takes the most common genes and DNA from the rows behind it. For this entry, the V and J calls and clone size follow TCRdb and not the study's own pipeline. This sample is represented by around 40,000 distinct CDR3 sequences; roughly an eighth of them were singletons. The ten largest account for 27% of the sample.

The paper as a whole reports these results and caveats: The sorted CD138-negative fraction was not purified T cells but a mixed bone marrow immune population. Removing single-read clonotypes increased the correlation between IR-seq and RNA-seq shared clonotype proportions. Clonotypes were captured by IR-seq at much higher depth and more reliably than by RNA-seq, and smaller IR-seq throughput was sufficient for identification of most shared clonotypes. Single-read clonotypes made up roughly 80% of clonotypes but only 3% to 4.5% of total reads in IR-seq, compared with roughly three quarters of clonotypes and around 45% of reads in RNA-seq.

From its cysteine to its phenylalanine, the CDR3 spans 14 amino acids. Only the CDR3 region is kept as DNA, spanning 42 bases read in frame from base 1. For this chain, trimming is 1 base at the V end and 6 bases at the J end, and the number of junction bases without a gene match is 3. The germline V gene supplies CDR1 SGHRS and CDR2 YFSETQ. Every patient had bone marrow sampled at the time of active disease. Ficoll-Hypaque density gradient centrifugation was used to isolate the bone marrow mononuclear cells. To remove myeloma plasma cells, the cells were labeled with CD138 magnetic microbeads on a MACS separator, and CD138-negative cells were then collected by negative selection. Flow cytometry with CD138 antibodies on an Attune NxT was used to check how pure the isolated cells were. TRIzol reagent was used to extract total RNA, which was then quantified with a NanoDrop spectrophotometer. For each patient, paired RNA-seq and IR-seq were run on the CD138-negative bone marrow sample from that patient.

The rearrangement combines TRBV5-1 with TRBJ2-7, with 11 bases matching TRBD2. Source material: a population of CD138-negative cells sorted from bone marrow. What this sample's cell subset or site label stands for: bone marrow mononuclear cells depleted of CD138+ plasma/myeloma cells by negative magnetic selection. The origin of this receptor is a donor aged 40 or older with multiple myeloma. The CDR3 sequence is CASSLTSGSREQYF. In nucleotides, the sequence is TGCGCCAGCAGCTTGACTAGCGGGAGTCGCGAGCAGTACTTC.